This T cell receptor (beta chain) was profiled in a study of T-cell reconstitution after alpha-beta-depleted transplantation in children. Study results and caveats: Newly produced T cells mostly accounted for T-cell counts and diversity one year post-transplant. Surviving thymic progenitors and recipient T cells were the source of high TCRbeta diversity at day 60 in some patients.

Unique molecular identifiers were incorporated during preparation of the TCRbeta library. TCRdb passed the PCR reads through MiXCR, listing each CDR3 protein once. The sample consists of about 240,000 distinct CDR3 sequences, about 25% of them appearing once. This CDR3 has 17 residues. Germline V gene data show CDR1 as PRHDT and CDR2 as FYEKMQ (reference sequence). V lost 1 base, J lost 1 base, and 8 bases stayed unmatched. About this clonotype: Its antigen is not identified.

The sequencing used PBMCs, collected before TCRalphabeta/CD19-depleted stem cell transplant. This sequence was found in a girl aged 2 to 9 with Fanconi anemia, due to receive a stem cell transplant. The chain carries TRBV13 and TRBJ2-5; TRBD2 aligns across 8 bases. Here the CDR3 DNA reads TGTGCCAGCAGCTTAGACATAGCGGGGCTTACCCAAGAGACCCAGTACTTC. This gives the protein CASSLDIAGLTQETQYF. Full variable domain (remainder filled in from reference TRBV13 and TRBJ2-5): AAGVIQSPRHLIKEKRETATLKCYPIPRHDTVYWYQQGPGQDPQFLISFYEKMQSDKGSIPDRFSAQQFSDYHSELNMSSLELGDSALYFCASSLDIAGLTQETQYFGPGTRLLVL.